Listed below are T cell receptor beta chains from one sample, sequenced in a study of long-term antiretroviral therapy in people with HIV. Assay used: immunoSEQ multiplex PCR; TCRdb lists only in-frame clones, some missing. This table holds 38,000 or so clones, around 75% found once. Sequencing used unsorted PBMCs, obtained 1.5 years after starting antiretroviral therapy. These TCRs come from a man between 18 and 35 years old with HIV. Each CDR3 is given with its conserved first and last residue. The order of the fields is CDR3 DNA, CDR3 protein, clone size, V gene, D gene, J gene. A D gene is named only where the DNA matches it firmly. Clone size is given for some rows only: seen once, a few or many times, or a class if the clone is expanded.

CDR3 DNA: TGTGCCAGCAGTGTTGGGGAATACAATGAGCAGTTCTTC; CDR3 protein: CASSVGEYNEQFF; clone size: NA; V gene: TRBV25-1; D gene: NA; J gene: TRBJ2-1
CDR3 DNA: TGCGCCAGCGCCGATGAACGCCTGGAGAATGAGCAGTTCTTC; CDR3 protein: CASADERLENEQFF; clone size: NA; V gene: TRBV5-1; D gene: NA; J gene: TRBJ2-1
CDR3 DNA: TGTGCCAGCAGCCCCACTAGCGGGAGGGACTACGAGCAGTACTTC; CDR3 protein: CASSPTSGRDYEQYF; clone size: NA; V gene: TRBV6-6; D gene: TRBD2; J gene: TRBJ2-7
CDR3 DNA: TGTGCCAGCTCACCACGGGGTACTGGGGCCAACGTCCTGACTTTC; CDR3 protein: CASSPRGTGANVLTF; clone size: NA; V gene: TRBV18; D gene: NA; J gene: TRBJ2-6
CDR3 DNA: TGTGCCGCCCGCGCCGGCAATCAGCCCCAGCATTTT; CDR3 protein: CAARAGNQPQHF; clone size: NA; V gene: TRBV19; D gene: NA; J gene: TRBJ1-5
CDR3 DNA: TGTGCCAGCTCTCCCATCGCTCTTGGGGAAGCTTTCTTT; CDR3 protein: CASSPIALGEAFF; clone size: NA; V gene: TRBV27; D gene: NA; J gene: TRBJ1-1
CDR3 DNA: TGTGCCAGCAGCAAGGATTTAGCGAGGCAAGAGACCCAGTACTTC; CDR3 protein: CASSKDLARQETQYF; clone size: NA; V gene: TRBV5-4; D gene: NA; J gene: TRBJ2-5
CDR3 DNA: TGTGCCAGCAGGGTACTGGGCAGCTCCACAGATACGCAGTATTTT; CDR3 protein: CASRVLGSSTDTQYF; clone size: NA; V gene: TRBV5-4; D gene: NA; J gene: TRBJ2-3
CDR3 DNA: TGTGCCAGCATGCCCCGGGACTTAATCTACAATGAGCAGTTCTTC; CDR3 protein: CASMPRDLIYNEQFF; clone size: NA; V gene: TRBV27; D gene: NA; J gene: TRBJ2-1
CDR3 DNA: TGTGCCAGCAGTTACTCGAAGGCCGAAAAACTGTTTTTT; CDR3 protein: CASSYSKAEKLFF; clone size: NA; V gene: TRBV6-5; D gene: NA; J gene: TRBJ1-4
CDR3 DNA: TGTGCCAGCAGTGAAGCGAACAGGGCCAACGGGGAGCTGTTTTTT; CDR3 protein: CASSEANRANGELFF; clone size: few; V gene: TRBV2; D gene: NA; J gene: TRBJ2-2
CDR3 DNA: TGTGCCAGCAGCTCGTCCCTAGCGTACCAAGAGACCCAGTACTTC; CDR3 protein: CASSSSLAYQETQYF; clone size: NA; V gene: TRBV7-9; D gene: NA; J gene: TRBJ2-5
CDR3 DNA: TGCGCCAGCAGTCCGGGGGGGGCAGGTGAATTAGCCCAGTACTTC; CDR3 protein: CASSPGGAGELAQYF; clone size: NA; V gene: TRBV5-1; D gene: TRBD2; J gene: TRBJ2-5
CDR3 DNA: TGCAGCGCCCGGGGACAGGTTAACACTGAAGCTTTCTTT; CDR3 protein: CSARGQVNTEAFF; clone size: few; V gene: TRBV29-1; D gene: TRBD1; J gene: TRBJ1-1
CDR3 DNA: TGTGCCAGCAGGGGACAGGGGAGTTACGGCGAGCAGTACTTC; CDR3 protein: CASRGQGSYGEQYF; clone size: few; V gene: TRBV2; D gene: TRBD1; J gene: TRBJ2-7
CDR3 DNA: TGTGCCAGTATCCAGGACAGGGACTATGGCTACACCTTC; CDR3 protein: CASIQDRDYGYTF; clone size: few; V gene: TRBV19; D gene: TRBD1; J gene: TRBJ1-2
CDR3 DNA: TGTGCCAGCAGCCGTAGCGGGAGCGAGGCAGATACGCAGTATTTT; CDR3 protein: CASSRSGSEADTQYF; clone size: NA; V gene: TRBV6-6; D gene: TRBD2; J gene: TRBJ2-3
CDR3 DNA: TGTGCCAGCAGTAAAGACAGGGCTCCCTCTGGGGCCAACGTCCTGACTTTC; CDR3 protein: CASSKDRAPSGANVLTF; clone size: NA; V gene: TRBV5-6; D gene: TRBD1; J gene: TRBJ2-6
CDR3 DNA: TGTGCCATCAGGGCCGACACAACTAATCAGCCCCAGCATTTT; CDR3 protein: CAIRADTTNQPQHF; clone size: NA; V gene: TRBV10-3; D gene: NA; J gene: TRBJ1-5
CDR3 DNA: TGTGCCAGCAGTGACCGACTAGGGAGGCTAGAGACCCAGTACTTC; CDR3 protein: CASSDRLGRLETQYF; clone size: NA; V gene: TRBV6-1; D gene: NA; J gene: TRBJ2-5
CDR3 DNA: TGTGCCTGGAGTGTACGCGGGGAGCTGTTTTTT; CDR3 protein: CAWSVRGELFF; clone size: few; V gene: TRBV30; D gene: NA; J gene: TRBJ2-2
CDR3 DNA: TGTGCCAGCAGCTCAGACAGGGGGCCCTACGAGCAGTACTTC; CDR3 protein: CASSSDRGPYEQYF; clone size: NA; V gene: TRBV7-2; D gene: TRBD1; J gene: TRBJ2-7
CDR3 DNA: TGCAGCGTTGATGTACTAGCGGGGGGAGATACGCAGTATTTT; CDR3 protein: CSVDVLAGGDTQYF; clone size: NA; V gene: TRBV29-1; D gene: TRBD2; J gene: TRBJ2-3
CDR3 DNA: TGTGCCTGGAATTCGGGTCCAGGGAAAGAGCAGTACTTC; CDR3 protein: CAWNSGPGKEQYF; clone size: NA; V gene: TRBV30; D gene: NA; J gene: TRBJ2-7
CDR3 DNA: TGTGCCAGCAGCTTAGGAGGGAGGGGGCCCTACAATGAGCAGTTCTTC; CDR3 protein: CASSLGGRGPYNEQFF; clone size: NA; V gene: TRBV11-2; D gene: NA; J gene: TRBJ2-1
CDR3 DNA: TGTGCCAGCAGCCAAGCCGGCTCTGGGGCCAACGTCCTGACTTTC; CDR3 protein: CASSQAGSGANVLTF; clone size: NA; V gene: TRBV14; D gene: NA; J gene: TRBJ2-6